The 19 T cell receptor beta chains below were found in one sample sequenced in a study of blood T cell repertoires in COVID-19. Only in-frame clones appear in the TCRdb table, and some are missing; sequencing was by immunoSEQ multiplex PCR. The data contain about 95,000 clones, more than 80% of them singletons. Sequenced sample: peripheral blood. The receptors come from a human donor in a cohort sampled during active COVID-19.

The rearrangement joins TRBV27 to TRBJ2-7; 8 nucleotides align to TRBD1. Germline V lookup: CDR1 MNHEY, CDR2 SMNVEV (reference sequence). With V trimmed by 5 bases and J by 0 bases, 3 bases remained unmatched. The CDR3 has 14 residues. CDR3: CASSRTGSSYEQYF. The CDR3 DNA follows: TGTGCCAGCAGTAGGACAGGGAGCTCCTACGAGCAGTACTTC.

J is TRBJ2-2 and V is TRBV7-8; maybe TRBD2 (6 bases). V gave up 5 bases and J gave up 6 bases, with 22 bases separating them. The CDR3 totals 17 residues. Germline lookup yields CDR1 SGHVS and CDR2 FQNEAQ. The CDR3 bases are TGTGCCAGCAGCCCACCCACCGGGAGTAAATACTCCGGGGAGCTGTTTTTT. Amino acids: CASSPPTGSKYSGELFF.

This chain connects TRBV19 to TRBJ2-3, with 15 bases matching TRBD2. This CDR3 has 18 amino acids. Germline V CDR1 and CDR2: LNHDA, SQIVND (reference sequence). Trimming at V came to 7 bases and at J to 1 base, leaving 9 bases not matched to a gene. The CDR3 coding sequence is TGTGCCAGTAACTCAGGACTAGCGGGAGGGCTGCGCACAGATACGCAGTATTTT. The encoded protein is CASNSGLAGGLRTDTQYF.

This clone was observed a few times. The V and J genes are TRBV27 and TRBJ2-7; 8 bases align to TRBD1. V lost 5 bases and J lost 0; bases outside the gene matches: 6. The V gene's germline CDR1 is MNHEY and CDR2 SMNVEV (reference sequence). The CDR3 length is 15 residues. The CDR3 DNA reads TGTGCCAGCAGTCCTTCGGGACAGGTCTCCTACGAGCAGTACTTC. It encodes CASSPSGQVSYEQYF.

This sequence joins TRBV9 and TRBJ2-5; 9 bases agree with TRBD1. V lost 1 base and J lost 4; bases outside the gene matches: 8. The CDR3 has 16 residues. Germline CDR1 and CDR2: SGDLS and YYNGEE. CDR3 amino acids: CASSVFRTGVGETQYF. CDR3 bases: TGTGCCAGCAGCGTATTTAGGACAGGGGTCGGAGAGACCCAGTACTTC.

This rearrangement joins TRBV4-2 to TRBJ2-1; TRBD2 matches 8 bases. Germline V CDR1 and CDR2: LGHNA, YNFKEQ. The length of the CDR3 is 18 residues. V shed 5 bases, J shed 2 bases, and the junction held 14 bases outside the gene matches. CDR3 nucleotide sequence: TGTGCCAGCAGCGACACGACGTCCGGGACTAGAACCTACAATGAGCAGTTCTTC. Translating gives CASSDTTSGTRTYNEQFF.

The rearrangement uses TRBV19 and TRBJ2-1; 7 bases are shared with TRBD1. Per the germline V gene, CDR1 is LNHDA and CDR2 is SQIVND (reference sequence). This CDR3 comprises 17 residues. V lost 6 bases and J lost 5; bases outside the gene matches: 16. The CDR3 nucleotides are TGTGCCAGTAGCTCGACTTCCAGGGGGATGGTTAACAATGAGCAGTTCTTC. This encodes CASSSTSRGMVNNEQFF.

The chain recombines TRBV7-6 with TRBJ2-5, with D possibly TRBD1 on 6 matching bases. The germline V gene has CDR1 SGHVS and CDR2 FNYEAQ. The CDR3 length is 15 residues. Trimming left V 5 bases short and J 0 bases short, with 13 bases between. The CDR3 nucleotides are TGTGCCAGCAGCCCGCAACAGGGAAACCAAGAGACCCAGTACTTC. Translating it yields CASSPQQGNQETQYF.

The chain uses TRBV11-2 and TRBJ1-5, with a possible D match to TRBD1 (6 bases). The CDR3 loop spans 16 amino acids. Trimming removed 4 bases at V and 2 bases at J, with 15 bases between. Germline V gene lookup returns CDR1 SGHAT and CDR2 FQNNGV. CDR3 coding DNA: TGTGCCAGCAGCTCGCAAACAGGGACCGGCAATCAGCCCCAGCATTTT. As protein: CASSSQTGTGNQPQHF. The complete variable domain, with remaining parts taken from reference TRBV11-2 and TRBJ1-5, reads EAGVAQSPRYKIIEKRQSVAFWCNPISGHATLYWYQQILGQGPKLLIQFQNNGVVDDSQLPKDRFSAERLKGVDSTLKIQPAKLEDSAVYLCASSSQTGTGNQPQHFGDGTRLSIL.

V is TRBV5-4 and J is TRBJ2-5; D is ambiguous. Germline V CDR1 and CDR2: SGHNT, YYREEE (reference sequence). The CDR3 has 13 amino acids. V lost 1 base and J 2 bases, leaving 6 bases between the germline ends. The DNA for the CDR3 is TGTGCCAGCAGCTTGAAAGAGCAAGAGACCCAGTACTTC. It yields the protein CASSLKEQETQYF.

CDR3 amino acids: CASSEYIGASGGTDTQYF. As DNA, the CDR3 is TGTGCCAGCAGTGAATATATTGGGGCTAGCGGGGGGACAGATACGCAGTATTTT. The chain is built from TRBV25-1 and TRBJ2-3, with 11 bases identical to TRBD2. V trimming: 0 bases; J trimming: 3 bases; junction bases outside the gene matches: 8. The CDR3 totals 18 residues. Germline-derived CDR1 and CDR2 are MGHDK and SYGVNS.

The gene calls are TRBV7-9 and TRBJ2-5; the match to TRBD2 covers 14 bases. The germline V gene has CDR1 SEHNR and CDR2 FQNEAQ (reference sequence). CDR3 length: 18 amino acids. Trimming removed 0 bases from V and 4 bases from J; junction bases left unmatched: 7. CDR3 loop: CASSLAYGTSGGLETQYF. CDR3 nucleotide sequence: TGTGCCAGCAGCTTAGCGTACGGGACTAGCGGGGGCCTAGAGACCCAGTACTTC.

The V and J genes are TRBV7-3 and TRBJ2-7; 8 bases map to TRBD1. CDR1 is SGHTA and CDR2 is FQGTGA in the germline V gene. This CDR3 comprises 14 residues. Trimming cost V 4 bases and J 3 bases; bases outside gene matches: 5. CDR3 bases: TGTGCCAGCAGCTCCGGGACAGGAGACTACGAGCAGTACTTC. Protein: CASSSGTGDYEQYF.

The J gene is TRBJ2-7, the V gene TRBV14, with 8 bases lining up with TRBD1. This CDR3 contains 14 residues. The ends lost 4 bases at V and 5 bases at J; junction bases unmatched: 7. The V gene's germline CDR1 is SGHDN and CDR2 FVKESK. CDR3 residues: CASSPGDRPDEQYF. The CDR3, as DNA: TGTGCCAGCAGCCCAGGGGACAGGCCCGACGAGCAGTACTTC. Together with reference TRBV14 and TRBJ2-7, the CDR3 gives the full variable domain: EAGVTQFPSHSVIEKGQTVTLRCDPISGHDNLYWYRRVMGKEIKFLLHFVKESKQDESGMPNNRFLAERTGGTYSTLKVQPAELEDSGVYFCASSPGDRPDEQYFGPGTRLTVT.

This clone turned up a few times. The chain has TRBV4-3 and TRBJ2-2, with a weak D call TRBD1 (6 bases). V lost 2 bases and J 4 bases, leaving 11 bases between the germline ends. The CDR3 is 15 residues long. Germline V gene sequence: CDR1 LGHNA, CDR2 YSLEER. The CDR3 spells CASSQPLTGTGELFF. The CDR3 coding sequence is TGCGCCAGCAGCCAACCTTTGACAGGCACCGGGGAGCTGTTTTTT.

The rearrangement joins TRBV6-5 to TRBJ1-1, with 10 bases identical to TRBD1. The V and J ends lost 2 bases and 0 bases, in that order; junction bases with no gene match: 0. The CDR3 contains 15 residues. Germline V gives CDR1 MNHEY, CDR2 SVGAGI. CDR3 loop: CASSYGTGVNTEAFF. In DNA form, the CDR3 reads TGTGCCAGCAGTTACGGGACAGGGGTGAACACTGAAGCTTTCTTT.

Details on this clone: One junction end disagrees with the germline gene, perhaps due to a read error. The chain links TRBV7-7 to TRBJ2-1; 7 nucleotides line up with TRBD2. This CDR3 spans 17 amino acids. CDR1 SSHAT and CDR2 FNYEAQ come from the germline V gene (reference sequence). The CDR3 bases are TGTGCTAGCAGCTTCGGTGGGTTAGCGGGCTCCGGGGATGAGCAGTTCTTC. Its protein product is CASSFGGLAGSGDEQFF.

The rearrangement uses TRBV10-3 and TRBJ2-7; 7 positions match TRBD1. The germline V gene has CDR1 ENHRY and CDR2 SYGVKD. V lost 10 bases, J lost 9 bases, and 21 bases stayed unmatched. The CDR3 totals 15 residues. For the CDR3, the DNA is TGTGCCAGCTCCGGGACAGCGGTAAAAGATTTTGGGCAGTACTTC. This sequence encodes CASSGTAVKDFGQYF.

The V gene is TRBV5-1, the J gene TRBJ2-5, with 7 bases that match TRBD1. The CDR3 consists of 15 residues. CDR1 is SGHRS, CDR2 YFSETQ, per germline. The J segment lost 2 bases and the V segment lost 4 bases, leaving 8 bases of the junction unmatched. CDR3 coding DNA: TGCGCCAGCAGCGGGACCGGGACAGAACAAGAGACCCAGTACTTC. As protein: CASSGTGTEQETQYF. Variable domain in full (rest from reference TRBV5-1 and TRBJ2-5): KAGVTQTPRYLIKTRGQQVTLSCSPISGHRSVSWYQQTPGQGLQFLFEYFSETQRNKGNFPGRFSGRQFSNSRSEMNVSTLELGDSALYLCASSGTGTEQETQYFGPGTRLLVL.